This T cell receptor beta chain appears in the sequencing data of a study of blood T cell repertoires in COVID-19. Study context: Samples representing acute and convalescent COVID-19 were sourced from the United States, Italy and Spain. The cDNA or gDNA used as material had been derived from T cells, B-cell-depleted T cells, or PBMCs.

V lost 6 bases, J lost 0 bases, and 5 bases stayed unmatched. Per the germline V gene, CDR1 is SNHLY and CDR2 is FYNNEI. This CDR3 comprises 16 residues. Per the original data handling: For nucleated cells, counts were estimated from reference gene primer amplification. TCRdb's table, derived via immunoSEQ multiplex PCR, lists solely in-frame clones and lacks some. The V and J calls and clone size are taken from that table; D and trimming were inferred from the DNA. Of around 150,000 clones listed, around 82% are singletons. As for this clone: Other nucleotide sequences in the sample specify the same CDR3.

The chain carries TRBV2 and TRBJ1-6; 7 bases map to TRBD1. The sequence came from a man in his fifties or sixties with active or convalescent COVID-19. What was sequenced was peripheral blood. The DNA of the CDR3 is TGTGCCAGCAGGAGGGACAGCAGCTCCTATAATTCACCCCTCCACTTT. Translating gives CASRRDSSSYNSPLHF.